This T cell receptor (beta chain) originates from a study of T cell responses to AZD1222 COVID-19 vaccine. Study-wide points: Spike-specific TCR breadth and depth rose after two AZD1222 doses.

The CDR3 contains 12 residues. The V gene's germline CDR1 is MNHEY and CDR2 SVGAGI. The V and J ends lost 2 bases and 8 bases respectively, with 9 bases between them. Repertoires were generated with immunoSEQ multiplex PCR, while TCRdb's copy carries only in-frame clones and drops some. The table shows under 200,000 clones, with 85% to 95% occurring only once. Details on this clone: Its antigen remains unidentified.

Sequencing used peripheral blood, obtained on day 0 of AZD1222 vaccination. The TCR originated in an adult in good health. V usage is TRBV6-5 and J usage is TRBJ1-1; D perhaps matches TRBD1 (5 bases). CDR3 residues: CASSYRAGEAFF. CDR3 DNA: TGTGCCAGCAGTTACAGGGCAGGGGAAGCTTTCTTT.